A selection of T cell receptor beta chains follows, all from one sample in a study of control samples from healthy donors and cancer patients. Some clones are missing from TCRdb's copy, which holds only in-frame ones; the method was immunoSEQ multiplex PCR. The sample includes roughly 130,000 clones, roughly 90% of them seen just once. The sample was blood. These receptor sequences come from a man between 18 and 35 years old in good health. Each CDR3 is given with its conserved first and last residue. A D gene is named only where the DNA matches it firmly. Where a row states a size, it is once, few, many or the class of an expanded clone; other rows omit it.

clone size	V gene	J gene	D gene	CDR3 DNA	CDR3 protein
.	TRBV30	TRBJ2-1	TRBD1	TGTGCCTGGAGTGTACTGGGGACAGGCTACTTCAATGAGCAGTTCTTC	CAWSVLGTGYFNEQFF
.	TRBV7-9	TRBJ1-2	.	TGTGCCAGCAGTTCAGGGTCCAACTATGGCTACACCTTC	CASSSGSNYGYTF
.	TRBV12-3/TRBV12-4	TRBJ1-1	.	TGTGCCAGCAGTCTTAGGTCTTACACTGAAGCTTTCTTT	CASSLRSYTEAFF
.	TRBV7-2	TRBJ1-1	.	TGTGCCAGCAGCTACGCCACCTACACTGAAGCTTTCTTT	CASSYATYTEAFF
.	TRBV5-5	TRBJ2-7	.	TGTGCCAGCAGTTTTTTTGACGGACCCTACGAGCAGTACTTC	CASSFFDGPYEQYF
few	TRBV6-6	TRBJ2-7	.	TGTGCCAGCAGCCAAAACTACTACGAGCAGTACTTC	CASSQNYYEQYF
.	TRBV7-9	TRBJ1-1	.	TGTGCCAGCAGCGCTGGAGTGAACACTGAAGCTTTCTTT	CASSAGVNTEAFF
.	TRBV5-6	TRBJ2-3	.	TGTGCCAGCAGCCTCGGGACTTACACAGATACGCAGTATTTT	CASSLGTYTDTQYF
.	TRBV6-5	TRBJ2-5	TRBD1	TGTGCCAGCAGGAGGACAGGGGGAGAGACCCAGTACTTC	CASRRTGGETQYF
.	TRBV7-7	TRBJ2-5	TRBD2	TGTGCCAGCAGCTTAGGACTAGCGGGGGGTCAAGAGACCCAGTACTTC	CASSLGLAGGQETQYF
.	TRBV11-1	TRBJ2-1	TRBD1	TGTGCCAGCAGCCGACAGGGGAGGAATGAGCAGTTCTTC	CASSRQGRNEQFF
.	TRBV30	TRBJ1-2	TRBD1	TGTGCCTGGACAGGGGGATTTTACCCAGCCGAGAATGGCTACACCTTC	CAWTGGFYPAENGYTF
.	TRBV5-6	TRBJ1-6	.	TGTGCCAGCAGTTTTGGTTCCTATAATTCACCCCTCCACTTT	CASSFGSYNSPLHF
.	TRBV27	TRBJ1-6	TRBD1	TGTGCCAGCAGTGGACAGGGTTTGGGTAATTCACCCCTCCACTTT	CASSGQGLGNSPLHF
.	TRBV6-4	TRBJ2-1	TRBD2	TGTGCCAGCAGCCGGGAGGCTAGCGGGGGCGATGAGCAGTTCTTC	CASSREASGGDEQFF
once	TRBV27	TRBJ1-2	TRBD1	TGTGCCAGCAGGGTTGGGACAGGGCTTGTCTATGGCTACACCTTC	CASRVGTGLVYGYTF
.	TRBV5-6	TRBJ2-1	.	TGTGCCAGCAGCTTCCTGACAGGCCCCGAATACAATGAGCAGTTCTTC	CASSFLTGPEYNEQFF
.	TRBV30	TRBJ1-1	TRBD1	TGTGCCTGGGGGGACAGGGGGCTCCTCAAGGTTGAAGCTTTCTTT	CAWGDRGLLKVEAFF
.	TRBV7-9	TRBJ2-5	.	TGTGCCAGCAGCTTAGTATCGGTAGGGTATGGAGAGACCCAGTACTTC	CASSLVSVGYGETQYF
once	TRBV5-1	TRBJ1-2	.	TGCGCCAGCAGCGAGGTAAGGGCTCGCTATGGCTACACCTTC	CASSEVRARYGYTF
.	TRBV4-1	TRBJ1-6	.	TGCGCCAGCAGTCAACACCCTAAGACGGGATTTTATAATTCACCCCTCCACTTT	CASSQHPKTGFYNSPLHF
.	TRBV11-1	TRBJ2-5	.	TGTGCCAGCAGCCCGAGGGCCTTCCAAGAGACCCAGTACTTC	CASSPRAFQETQYF
once	TRBV19	TRBJ1-4	.	TGTGCCAGTACCCCAGACAAAGCAACTAATGAAAAACTGTTTTTT	CASTPDKATNEKLFF
.	TRBV9	TRBJ1-2	TRBD1	TGTGCCAGCAGCGCTGATTACAGGGGACTAAACTATGGCTACACCTTC	CASSADYRGLNYGYTF
.	TRBV9	TRBJ1-4	TRBD1	TGTGCCAGCAGCCATACAGGGGCAACTAATGAAAAACTGTTTTTT	CASSHTGATNEKLFF
.	TRBV5-3	TRBJ2-1	TRBD1	TGTGCCAGAAGTCCGGGACAGAGATCCTACAATGAGCAGTTCTTC	CARSPGQRSYNEQFF
.	TRBV6-4	TRBJ2-1	.	TGTGCCAGCAGTGACGGGGGACGGGAGAATGAGCAGTTCTTC	CASSDGGRENEQFF
once	TRBV30	TRBJ2-3	.	TGTGCCTGGGATTCCGTCGGGGATACGCAGTATTTT	CAWDSVGDTQYF
.	TRBV5-1	TRBJ2-5	.	TGCGCCAGCAGCGACACAGGGAGGCTGGAGACCCAGTACTTC	CASSDTGRLETQYF
.	TRBV5-4	TRBJ2-1	TRBD2	TGTGCCAGCAGCCTAGGAGGTGGGGGGGGCAATGAGCAGTTCTTC	CASSLGGGGGNEQFF
.	TRBV19	TRBJ1-1	.	TGTGCCAGTAGGAAAGGGTATTCGAACACTGAAGCTTTCTTT	CASRKGYSNTEAFF
.	TRBV5-1	TRBJ1-1	TRBD1	TGCGCCAGCAGCCCGCGGACAGGGGGAAGGACTGAAGCTTTCTTT	CASSPRTGGRTEAFF
.	TRBV4-2	TRBJ1-5	TRBD1	TGTGCCAGCAGCCAGGGAGGGGGCAGGAGCAATCAGCCCCAGCATTTT	CASSQGGGRSNQPQHF
.	TRBV2	TRBJ1-1	TRBD1	TGTGCCAGCAGTCGGACAGGGATGGTGGAGGCTTTCTTT	CASSRTGMVEAFF
.	TRBV5-1	TRBJ1-6	.	TGCGCCAGCAGCTTAGTACAGGGAGCGATGTCCTATAATTCACCCCTCCACTTT	CASSLVQGAMSYNSPLHF
.	TRBV7-2	TRBJ2-3	.	TGTGCCAGCAGCTTTCTTCGCACAGATACGCAGTATTTT	CASSFLRTDTQYF
.	TRBV6-5	TRBJ1-5	TRBD1	TGTGCCAGCAGTCCCCAGGGGGCGCATCAGCCCCAGCATTTT	CASSPQGAHQPQHF
.	TRBV15	TRBJ2-5	.	TGTGCCACCAGCAGACCGGGACCCCTAGAGACCCAGTACTTC	CATSRPGPLETQYF
.	TRBV5-1	TRBJ2-1	TRBD2	TGCGCCAGCAGCCAGAATTCCGGGACTAGCAATGAGCAGTTCTTC	CASSQNSGTSNEQFF
.	TRBV12-3/TRBV12-4	TRBJ1-2	.	TGTGCCAGCAGTTCGACCGACTACTATGGCTACACCTTC	CASSSTDYYGYTF
.	TRBV7-6	TRBJ2-7	.	TGTGCCAGCAGCTTAAGTATAGGCAGGAACTACGAGCAGTACTTC	CASSLSIGRNYEQYF
once	TRBV7-9	TRBJ2-3	TRBD1	TGTGCCAGCAGCTTAGAGGGGGCAGAGAGAGATACGCAGTATTTT	CASSLEGAERDTQYF
.	TRBV6-5	TRBJ2-4	.	TGTGCCAGCCATAGGAGGGCCGAAAACATTCAGTACTTC	CASHRRAENIQYF
once	TRBV27	TRBJ2-5	.	TGTGCCAGCAGTTTCTTAGCTGCCCTAGGACAAGAGACCCAGTACTTC	CASSFLAALGQETQYF
few	TRBV5-5	TRBJ2-7	TRBD2	TGTGCCAGCAGCTTGCCAGCGGGGGGGGCGCCTTCCTACGAGCAGTACTTC	CASSLPAGGAPSYEQYF
.	TRBV10-3	TRBJ2-7	TRBD1	TGTGCCATCAGAACGACAGGGGGCTACGAGCAGTACTTC	CAIRTTGGYEQYF
.	TRBV7-9	TRBJ1-1	.	TGTGCCAGCAGCTTGAGCAAAATGAACACTGAAGCTTTCTTT	CASSLSKMNTEAFF
.	TRBV4-1	TRBJ1-2	.	TGCGCCAGCAGCCAAAACCGGGACATCTCTAACTATGGCTACACCTTC	CASSQNRDISNYGYTF
.	TRBV6-5	TRBJ2-3	TRBD2	TGTGCCAGCAGTTTTGCGGGGGGGCTTGGCACAGATACGCAGTATTTT	CASSFAGGLGTDTQYF
.	TRBV10-3	TRBJ2-5	.	TGTGCCATCAGTGAGGTAGTACAAGAGACCCAGTACTTC	CAISEVVQETQYF
.	TRBV14	TRBJ1-1	.	TGTGCCAGCAGCCAATTTGTGAGGATCGAAGCTTTCTTT	CASSQFVRIEAFF
.	TRBV10-1	TRBJ1-2	.	TGCGCCAGCAGTGAGTCGCGGGGAGTCGGCTACACCTTC	CASSESRGVGYTF
once	TRBV10-3	TRBJ2-3	TRBD2	TGTGCCATCAGGGGGACTAGCGGGGGGTCCACAGATACGCAGTATTTT	CAIRGTSGGSTDTQYF
.	TRBV12-3/TRBV12-4	TRBJ2-7	.	TGTGCCAGCAGTTTACGCAGGGGCTACGAGCAGTACTTC	CASSLRRGYEQYF